One and the same sample provided the 26 T cell receptor beta chains below, sequenced in a study of blood T cells in healthy people across ages. The authors ran a second PCR of about 7 to 11 cycles using a sample-barcoded 5' primer and a J-beta primer mix. TCRdb reanalysed the 5' RACE reads using MiXCR and keeps one entry per CDR3 protein. This sample has roughly 700,000 distinct CDR3 sequences; approximately 50% occur once, and the top ten carry 25% to 35%. Specimen: blood. Receptors originate from an older woman in good health.

Only a few counts were recorded for this clonotype. This rearrangement joins TRBV29-1 to TRBJ2-4, with D perhaps being TRBD1 or TRBD2 (5 bases each). The J call is uncertain, as TRBJ2-7 better fits the DNA end. CDR1 and CDR2 (germline): SQVTM, ANQGSEA. The CDR3 contains 14 residues. The DNA for the CDR3 is TGCAGCGTCACCGGGACCCTCGGAGTTTACGAGCAGTACTTC. This codes for CSVTGTLGVYEQYF.

J is TRBJ1-2 and V is TRBV2; D not certain. Trimming shortened V by 4 bases and J by 7 bases, and 13 bases separated the two germline ends. This CDR3 is built from 13 residues. CDR1 is SNHLY and CDR2 is FYNNEI in the germline V gene. In nucleotides, the CDR3 is TGTGCCAGCAGTGGCCGGGAGCGGGGTGGCTACACCTTC. Translated, it gives CASSGRERGGYTF.

The CDR3 nucleotides are TGTGCCAGCAGCTTAACGGCCGCCGGGGAGCTGTTTTTT. It translates to CASSLTAAGELFF. This chain connects TRBV7-9 to TRBJ2-2; D ambiguous. Trimming took 2 bases from V and 6 from J, leaving 7 bases between them. The length of the CDR3 is 13 residues. CDR1 SEHNR and CDR2 FQNEAQ come from the germline V gene (reference sequence).

This clonotype appeared once. The genes are TRBV11-2 and TRBJ2-3; maybe TRBD1 (5 bases). The length of the CDR3 is 14 residues. From germline, CDR1 is SGHAT and CDR2 FQNNGV. Trimming pared 5 bases from V and 3 bases from J, leaving 12 bases between. CDR3 sequence (DNA): TGTGCCAGCAGCATAAACGACAGAACAGATACGCAGTATTTT. This encodes CASSINDRTDTQYF. Complete variable domain (other parts from reference TRBV11-2 and TRBJ2-3): EAGVAQSPRYKIIEKRQSVAFWCNPISGHATLYWYQQILGQGPKLLIQFQNNGVVDDSQLPKDRFSAERLKGVDSTLKIQPAKLEDSAVYLCASSINDRTDTQYFGPGTRLTVL.

This clonotype was found a few times. V and J are TRBV3-1 and TRBJ2-1, with TRBD2 identical over 7 bases. The ends lost 7 bases at V and 4 bases at J; junction bases unmatched: 10. Germline V lookup: CDR1 LGHDT, CDR2 YNNKEL (reference sequence). The CDR3 sequence is 15 residues long. The CDR3 sequence is CASNRGASGYNEQFF. As DNA, the CDR3 is TGTGCCAGCAATCGCGGGGCTAGCGGTTACAATGAGCAGTTCTTC.

The rearrangement joins TRBV7-8 to TRBJ2-3, with 8 bases aligning to TRBD2. Germline lookup yields CDR1 SGHVS and CDR2 FQNEAQ. Germline trimming cut 4 bases from V and 2 bases from J; bases unmatched to any gene: 2. This CDR3 is 14 amino acids long. CDR3: CASSYGLATDTQYF. For the CDR3, the DNA is TGTGCCAGCAGCTATGGACTAGCCACAGATACGCAGTATTTT.

The V and J genes are TRBV20-1 and TRBJ2-5, with 9 bases aligning to TRBD2. The tail of the sequence fits TRBJ2-7 better, so the J call may be wrong. CDR1 is DFQATT, CDR2 SNEGSKA, per germline (reference sequence). This CDR3 contains 13 residues. CDR3 bases: TGCAGGGCCGGGACTAGCCTCCTCTACGAGCAGTACTTC. Protein sequence: CRAGTSLLYEQYF.

This clonotype was recorded once. The V call is TRBV7-2, the J call TRBJ1-5; D is uncertain. This CDR3 has 17 residues. Germline V gene data show CDR1 as SGHTA and CDR2 as FQGNSA. V shed 0 bases and J shed 5 bases, with 17 bases lying between them. The CDR3 DNA follows: TGTGCCAGCAGCTTAGCGAGCGCTCTTACAAGGGATCAGCCCCAGCATTTT. This encodes CASSLASALTRDQPQHF.

The chain has TRBV4-3 and TRBJ2-6, with D tentatively TRBD1 (5 bases). Germline CDR1 reads LGHNA; CDR2 reads YSLEER. V shed 2 bases and J shed 4 bases, with 15 bases lying between them. The CDR3 extends over 17 amino acids. CDR3 sequence (DNA): TGCGCCAGCAGCCAATGGCTTGCAGGGTCAGGGGCCAACGTCCTGACTTTC. Translating gives CASSQWLAGSGANVLTF.

This clonotype was seen a few times. The rearrangement uses TRBV12-3 or TRBV12-4 and TRBJ2-3; D uncertain. CDR3 length: 14 amino acids. Trimming took off 3 bases at V and 2 bases at J, with 9 bases between the two ends. CDR3 DNA: TGTGCCAGCAGTTTGCGGCAGTACACAGATACGCAGTATTTT. Translated: CASSLRQYTDTQYF.

This chain links TRBV6-6 with TRBJ2-1; the D gene is possibly TRBD1 (5 bases). TRBJ2-7 matches the DNA end more closely, so the J call is doubtful. The germline V gene has CDR1 MNHNY and CDR2 SVGAGI (reference sequence). The CDR3 spans 11 residues. Written as DNA, the CDR3 is TGTGCCAGCGACAGCTACAATGAGCAGTACTTC. Its protein product is CASDSYNEQYF.

Points on this clonotype: Germline and junction disagree at one end, which may indicate a read error. The chain recombines TRBV27 with TRBJ1-2; D is ambiguous. In germline, CDR1 is MNHEY, CDR2 SMNVEV (reference sequence). CDR3 length: 13 residues. CDR3 residues: CTSSRPLGYGYTF. CDR3 DNA: TGTACCAGCAGCCGCCCGTTGGGCTATGGCTACACCTTC.

The chain employs TRBV7-9 and TRBJ2-4; D is ambiguous. The closer fit of TRBJ2-5 to the DNA end suggests the J call may be wrong. This CDR3 is built from 13 residues. The germline gives CDR1 SEHNR, CDR2 FQNEAQ (reference sequence). In DNA form, the CDR3 reads TGTGCCAGCAGCTTCGCGGCGTCAGGGACCCAGTACTTC. As protein: CASSFAASGTQYF.

This clonotype was detected many times. The CDR3 region is CASSPNSNQPQHF. The DNA for the CDR3 is TGTGCCAGCAGCCCGAATAGCAATCAGCCCCAGCATTTT. V and J are TRBV7-2 and TRBJ1-5; D call uncertain. Per germline, CDR1 SGHTA and CDR2 FQGNSA. Trimming shortened V by 5 bases and J by 0 bases, and 5 bases separated the two germline ends. The length of the CDR3 is 13 residues.

The chain carries TRBV6-6 and TRBJ1-6, with 11 positions matching TRBD1. Per the germline V gene, CDR1 is MNHNY and CDR2 is SVGAGI (reference sequence). CDR3 length: 15 residues. Trimming at V came to 2 bases and at J to 7 bases, leaving 1 base not matched to a gene. CDR3 sequence (DNA): TGTGCCAGCAGTTACGGGACAGGGGGGAATTCACCCCTCCACTTT. Amino acids: CASSYGTGGNSPLHF.

This clonotype appeared a few times. This sequence joins TRBV29-1 and TRBJ2-5, with 10 bases fitting TRBD1. V gave up 6 bases and J gave up 12 bases; unmatched junction bases: 10. Germline values: CDR1 SQVTM, CDR2 ANQGSEA. The CDR3 spans 12 residues. This chain's CDR3 is CSVEKGQGLEYF. The CDR3 bases are TGCAGCGTGGAAAAGGGACAGGGGTTGGAGTACTTC.

The CDR3 nucleotides are TGCGCCAGCAGCCAAGCGTTGGGTTTATACAATGAGCAGTTCTTC. Translated, it gives CASSQALGLYNEQFF. The chain has TRBV4-3 and TRBJ2-1; D call uncertain. CDR3 length: 15 amino acids. CDR1 is LGHNA and CDR2 is YSLEER in the germline V gene. Trimming pared 1 base from V and 4 bases from J, leaving 11 bases between.

The rearrangement joins TRBV25-1 to TRBJ2-5; 10 nucleotides agree with TRBD1. The DNA matches TRBJ2-7 better at its end, which makes the J call doubtful. The CDR3 covers 16 residues. Germline CDR1 reads MGHDK; CDR2 reads SYGVNS. This chain's CDR3 is CASSVSTGTGAYEQYF. The CDR3 nucleotides read TGTGCCAGCAGTGTCTCTACCGGGACAGGGGCCTACGAGCAGTACTTC.

The sample holds a few counts of this clonotype. CDR3 loop: CASSPMTGYGEQFF. The DNA of the CDR3 is TGTGCCAGCAGCCCGATGACAGGGTACGGTGAGCAGTTCTTC. The chain links TRBV11-2 to TRBJ2-1; 7 bases align to TRBD1. In germline, CDR1 is SGHAT, CDR2 FQNNGV. The CDR3 loop spans 14 amino acids. V was clipped by 5 bases and J by 9 bases; unmatched bases: 10.

The chain couples TRBV12-3 or TRBV12-4 to TRBJ2-7; tentatively, D is TRBD2 (6 bases). V was cut by 7 bases and J by 0 bases, with 19 bases left in between. The CDR3 spans 16 residues. The CDR3 DNA sequence: TGTGCCAGCAACATCGAGGGCGTCGGGAGCTCCTACGAGCAGTACTTC. Its translation is CASNIEGVGSSYEQYF.

The chain has TRBV15 and TRBJ2-5, with D perhaps matching TRBD1 or TRBD2 (5 bases each). V gave up 5 bases and J gave up 11 bases, with 15 bases separating them. Germline V gene sequence: CDR1 LNHNV, CDR2 YYDKDF (reference sequence). The CDR3 has 12 amino acids. CDR3 residues: CATSVRGREQYF. For the CDR3, the DNA is TGTGCCACCAGCGTAAGGGGACGTGAGCAGTACTTC.

J is TRBJ2-5 and V is TRBV20-1, with D hard to call. Trimming removed 1 base at V and 5 bases at J, with 11 bases between. Looked up from germline, CDR1 is DFQATT and CDR2 is SNEGSKA (reference sequence). The CDR3 has 13 residues. In DNA form, the CDR3 reads TGCAGTGCTAGAGGGGCGCTAGTGGAGACCCAGTACTTC. Residues: CSARGALVETQYF.

The chain uses TRBV7-3 and TRBJ2-5, with a weak D call TRBD2 (6 bases). The germline CDR1 and CDR2 sequences are SGHTA and FQGTGA. CDR3 length equals 15 residues. V was cut by 1 base and J by 4 bases, with 13 bases left in between. CDR3 nucleotide sequence: TGTGCCAGCAGCTTAAACGGGAGAGGTGGAGAGACCCAGTACTTC. Translation gives CASSLNGRGGETQYF.

This clonotype was recorded a few times. The V gene is TRBV5-1, the J gene TRBJ2-5; a weak D match, TRBD1 (5 bases). V was clipped by 2 bases and J by 3 bases, with 11 bases between them. The V gene's germline CDR1 is SGHRS and CDR2 YFSETQ. This CDR3 has 14 residues. The CDR3 protein is CASSFHDREETQYF. The CDR3 bases are TGCGCCAGCAGCTTCCACGACAGAGAAGAGACCCAGTACTTC.

The genes are TRBV18 and TRBJ2-6; possibly TRBD1 for D (6 bases). CDR1 is KGHSH, CDR2 LQKENI, per germline. CDR3 length: 17 amino acids. Trimming stripped 1 base from V and 2 bases from J, with 12 bases between. The CDR3 reads CASSPRQGKTGANVLTF. For the CDR3, the DNA is TGTGCCAGCTCACCACGGCAGGGGAAGACTGGGGCCAACGTCCTGACTTTC.

This clonotype has only a few counts. This chain connects TRBV5-1 to TRBJ2-1; TRBD2 is a possible D gene (6 bases). CDR3 length: 14 residues. Germline CDR1 and CDR2: SGHRS and YFSETQ. V lost 0 bases to trimming and J lost 12 bases, with 16 bases between them. DNA of the CDR3: TGCGCCAGCAGCTTGGAGCTAGCGCACCCACGGCAGTTCTTC. Translating gives CASSLELAHPRQFF. The full variable domain, its missing parts supplied by reference TRBV5-1 and TRBJ2-1, is KAGVTQTPRYLIKTRGQQVTLSCSPISGHRSVSWYQQTPGQGLQFLFEYFSETQRNKGNFPGRFSGRQFSNSRSEMNVSTLELGDSALYLCASSLELAHPRQFFGPGTRLTVL.